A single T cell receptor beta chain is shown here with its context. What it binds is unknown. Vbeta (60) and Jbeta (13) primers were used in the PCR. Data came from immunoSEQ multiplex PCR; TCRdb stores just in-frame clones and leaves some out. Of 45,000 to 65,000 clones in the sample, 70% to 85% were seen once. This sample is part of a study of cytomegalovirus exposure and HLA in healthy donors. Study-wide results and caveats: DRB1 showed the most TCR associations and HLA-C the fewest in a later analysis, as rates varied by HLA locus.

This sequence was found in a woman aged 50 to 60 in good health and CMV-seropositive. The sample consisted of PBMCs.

CDR3 bases: TGTGCCAGCAGTGAGATAGACTGGGGCCTGGAGACCCAGTACTTC. Translation: CASSEIDWGLETQYF. This chain links TRBV2 with TRBJ2-5; D possibly corresponds to TRBD1 (5 bases). Germline V gene data show CDR1 as SNHLY and CDR2 as FYNNEI. V was trimmed by 3 bases and J by 5 bases, leaving 16 bases between them. CDR3 length: 15 amino acids.